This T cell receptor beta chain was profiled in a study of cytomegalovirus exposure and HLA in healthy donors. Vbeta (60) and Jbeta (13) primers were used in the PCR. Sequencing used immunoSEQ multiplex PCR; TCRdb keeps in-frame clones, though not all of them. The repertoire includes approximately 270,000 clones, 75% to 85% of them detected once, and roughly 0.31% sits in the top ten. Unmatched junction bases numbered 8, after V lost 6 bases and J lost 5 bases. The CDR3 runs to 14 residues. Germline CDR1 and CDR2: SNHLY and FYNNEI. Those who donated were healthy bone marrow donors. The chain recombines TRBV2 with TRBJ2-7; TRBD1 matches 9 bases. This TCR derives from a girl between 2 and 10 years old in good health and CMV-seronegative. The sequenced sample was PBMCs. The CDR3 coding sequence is TGTGCCAGCAGCTACGGACAGGGGATCAACGAGCAGTACTTC. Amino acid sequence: CASSYGQGINEQYF.